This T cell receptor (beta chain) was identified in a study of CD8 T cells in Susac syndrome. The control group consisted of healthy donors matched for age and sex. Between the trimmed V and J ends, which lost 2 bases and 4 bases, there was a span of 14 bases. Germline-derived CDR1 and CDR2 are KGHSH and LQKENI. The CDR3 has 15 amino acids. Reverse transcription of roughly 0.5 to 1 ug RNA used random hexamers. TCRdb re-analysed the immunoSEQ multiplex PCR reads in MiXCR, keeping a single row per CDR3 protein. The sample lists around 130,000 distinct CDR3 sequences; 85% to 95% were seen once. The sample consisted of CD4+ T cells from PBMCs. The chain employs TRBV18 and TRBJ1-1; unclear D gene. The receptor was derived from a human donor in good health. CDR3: CASSPITESRTEAFF. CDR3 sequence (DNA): TGTGCCAGCTCACCAATTACAGAGAGTCGCACTGAAGCTTTCTTT.